This TCR beta chain originates from a study of blood T cell repertoires in COVID-19. Across the study: There were acute and convalescent COVID-19 samples, and they came from the United States, Italy and Spain. The analysed material was cDNA or gDNA that came from T cells, B-cell-depleted T cells, or PBMCs.

This clone was seen many times. Original analysis: For nucleated cells, counts were estimated from reference gene primer amplification. Clones were read by immunoSEQ multiplex PCR, and TCRdb kept only the in-frame ones, dropping some. From that table come the V and J calls and clone size; the DNA was used to work out D and trimming. The sample contains some 170,000 clones, 60% to 80% of which appear only once. V shed 4 bases and J shed 3 bases, with 19 bases lying between them. Germline CDR1 and CDR2: MGHRA and YSYEKL. The length of the CDR3 is 16 residues. The sequencing input was peripheral blood. The TCR originated in an older woman with acute or convalescent COVID-19. V and J are TRBV4-1 and TRBJ2-7; tentatively, D is TRBD2 (5 bases). The CDR3 protein is CASSPYALGGNYEQYF. The CDR3 DNA sequence: TGCGCCAGCAGCCCTTACGCACTAGGCGGCAACTACGAGCAGTACTTC.